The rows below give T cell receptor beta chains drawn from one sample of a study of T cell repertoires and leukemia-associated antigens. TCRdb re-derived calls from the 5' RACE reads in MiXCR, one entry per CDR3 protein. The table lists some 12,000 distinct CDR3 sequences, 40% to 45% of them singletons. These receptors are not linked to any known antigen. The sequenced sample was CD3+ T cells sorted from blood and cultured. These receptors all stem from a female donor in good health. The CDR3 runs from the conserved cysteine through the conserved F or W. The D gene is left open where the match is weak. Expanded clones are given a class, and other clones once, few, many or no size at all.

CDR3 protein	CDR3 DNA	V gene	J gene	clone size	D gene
CASSPPGLAGGSYNEQFF	TGTGCCAGCAGCCCACCGGGACTAGCGGGAGGGTCCTACAATGAGCAGTTCTTC	TRBV9	TRBJ2-1	-	TRBD2
CSAMELGTTEAFF	TGCAGCGCCATGGAGCTGGGTACCACCGAAGCTTTCTTT	TRBV29-1	TRBJ1-1	-	-
CASSGGTGISYEQYF	TGTGCCAGCAGCGGTGGGACAGGGATCTCCTACGAGCAGTACTTC	TRBV5-5	TRBJ2-7	-	TRBD1
CSARTASGSTIYF	TGCAGTGCTCGGACAGCCTCTGGGAGCACCATATATTTT	TRBV20-1	TRBJ1-3	-	-
CASSLSWAQRREQFF	TGTGCCAGCAGTTTAAGTTGGGCTCAGCGCCGGGAGCAGTTCTTC	TRBV12-3/TRBV12-4	TRBJ2-1	large	-
CASSRTSGTVTGELFF	TGTGCCAGCAGCCGGACTAGCGGGACAGTCACCGGGGAGCTGTTTTTT	TRBV7-6	TRBJ2-2	-	TRBD2
CSARAETSVNNEQFF	TGCAGTGCTAGAGCCGAGACTAGCGTAAACAATGAGCAGTTCTTC	TRBV20-1	TRBJ2-1	-	TRBD2
CASSQGEGHGSTEAFF	TGCGCCAGCAGCCAAGGTGAGGGACATGGTTCCACTGAAGCTTTCTTT	TRBV4-3	TRBJ1-1	once	-
CPTSRDFLYNEQFF	TGTCCGACAAGCAGAGATTTCCTTTACAATGAGCAGTTCTTC	TRBV15	TRBJ2-1	-	-
CASSGHRGNTGELVF	TGCGCCAGCAGTGGACACAGGGGAAACACCGGGGAGCTGGTTTTT	TRBV10-2	TRBJ2-2	-	TRBD1
CASSVGDRGSPLHF	TGTGCCAGCAGCGTAGGGGACAGGGGTTCACCCCTCCACTTT	TRBV9	TRBJ1-6	medium-sized	TRBD1
CSARPYSPTEAFF	TGCAGTGCTAGGCCTTATTCCCCTACTGAAGCTTTCTTT	TRBV20-1	TRBJ1-1	few	-
CATGGAREVGTIYF	TGTGCCACCGGAGGGGCCAGAGAAGTAGGCACCATATATTTT	TRBV15	TRBJ1-3	few	-
CASSLVPGMNQPQHF	TGTGCCAGCAGCTTAGTCCCGGGGATGAATCAGCCCCAGCATTTT	TRBV7-2	TRBJ1-5	-	-
CANSAGLAGMCEQFF	TGTGCCAACAGCGCGGGACTAGCGGGAATGTGTGAGCAGTTCTTC	TRBV9	TRBJ2-1	-	TRBD2
CASSVKGPNYGYTF	TGCGCCAGCAGTGTTAAAGGGCCTAACTATGGCTACACCTTC	TRBV10-2	TRBJ1-2	few	-
CASRDWTHSDERFF	TGTGCCAGCAGGGACTGGACTCACTCGGATGAGCGGTTCTTC	TRBV2	TRBJ2-1	-	-
CATSREQGLAGEPAQYF	TGTGCCACCAGCAGAGAGCAAGGACTAGCGGGAGAACCGGCGCAGTATTTT	TRBV15	TRBJ2-3	few	TRBD2
CASSWRGNTGELFF	TGTGCTAGCAGCTGGAGGGGCAACACCGGGGAGCTGTTTTTT	TRBV7-7	TRBJ2-2	many	-
CASSVSGRETQYF	TGTGCCAGCAGCGTAAGCGGGAGGGAGACCCAGTACTTC	TRBV11-2	TRBJ2-5	-	TRBD2
CVSSATGNSYEQYF	TGTGTCAGCAGCGCAACCGGGAACTCCTACGAGCAGTACTTC	TRBV9	TRBJ2-7	-	-
CASSLALEELYGYTF	TGTGCCAGCAGCTTGGCCCTCGAGGAACTCTATGGCTACACCTTC	TRBV5-5	TRBJ1-2	many	-
CASSSGQGDNTEAFF	TGCGCCAGCAGCTCTGGACAGGGCGATAACACTGAAGCTTTCTTT	TRBV5-1	TRBJ1-1	once	TRBD1
CPSSFGLAGDPYF	TGTCCGAGCAGCTTTGGTCTCGCGGGAGATCCGTACTTC	TRBV11-2	TRBJ2-4	-	TRBD2
CSARAWRAFAYEQYF	TGCAGTGCTCGGGCCTGGCGGGCGTTCGCCTACGAGCAGTACTTC	TRBV20-1	TRBJ2-7	many	-
CSARGGSSYNEQFF	TGCAGTGCTAGAGGCGGAAGCTCCTACAATGAGCAGTTCTTC	TRBV20-1	TRBJ2-1	medium-sized	-
CASSELPRDYKYNEQFF	TGTGCCAGCAGCGAACTACCCCGGGACTACAAATACAATGAGCAGTTCTTC	TRBV9	TRBJ2-1	many	TRBD2
CSVLGLAGEVGEQFF	TGCAGCGTTCTCGGACTAGCGGGAGAGGTCGGTGAGCAGTTCTTC	TRBV29-1	TRBJ2-1	once	TRBD2
CASSLDGGQNSGNTMYF	TGCGCCAGCAGCTTGGATGGGGGGCAGAACTCTGGAAACACCATGTATTTT	TRBV5-1	TRBJ1-3	-	-
CSARDQGQGIEKLFF	TGCAGTGCTAGAGATCAGGGACAGGGGATTGAAAAACTGTTTTTT	TRBV20-1	TRBJ1-4	-	TRBD1
CSARGTDYLRGGKVGTDTQYF	TGCAGTGCTAGGGGGACCGACTATCTCCGAGGGGGTAAAGTGGGAACAGATACGCAGTATTTT	TRBV20-1	TRBJ2-3	many	-
CASSWPSSTNEKLFF	TGTGCCAGCAGTTGGCCATCTTCTACTAATGAAAAACTGTTTTTT	TRBV5-6	TRBJ1-4	-	-
CASSLRSTGELFF	TGTGCCAGCAGCTTACGAAGCACCGGGGAGCTGTTTTTT	TRBV11-2	TRBJ2-2	many	-
CASSPIRELYEQYF	TGTGCCAGCTCACCTATCAGGGAACTCTACGAGCAGTACTTC	TRBV18	TRBJ2-7	many	-
CASSLFGNQPQHF	TGTGCCAGCAGCTTATTTGGCAATCAGCCCCAGCATTTT	TRBV11-2	TRBJ1-5	-	-
CASSLVLLTYEQYF	TGTGCCAGCAGCTTGGTGCTCCTTACCTACGAGCAGTACTTC	TRBV5-5	TRBJ2-7	many	-
CASSWEAREPYEQFF	TGCGCCAGCAGCTGGGAAGCTAGGGAACCCTATGAGCAGTTCTTC	TRBV5-1	TRBJ2-1	-	-
CASSLDPGSFDTQYF	TGTGCCAGCAGCTTAGACCCCGGTTCATTCGATACGCAGTATTTT	TRBV7-2	TRBJ2-3	medium-sized	-
CSARDLMGMGAHGDSEAFF	TGCAGTGCTAGAGATCTCATGGGAATGGGGGCGCATGGGGATAGTGAAGCTTTCTTT	TRBV20-1	TRBJ1-1	-	-
CASKDRLGIYNEQFF	TGTGCCAGCAAGGACAGGCTGGGGATTTACAATGAGCAGTTCTTC	TRBV12-3/TRBV12-4	TRBJ2-1	-	TRBD1
CSVARTSEGNEQFF	TGCAGCGTTGCGAGGACTAGCGAAGGCAATGAGCAGTTCTTC	TRBV29-1	TRBJ2-1	-	TRBD2
CATSGSGRVGNEQFF	TGTGCCACCAGTGGGAGCGGGAGAGTCGGCAATGAGCAGTTCTTC	TRBV24-1	TRBJ2-1	-	TRBD2
CASSLSSGGYGQYF	TGTGCCAGCAGTTTATCCAGCGGGGGTTACGGGCAGTACTTC	TRBV12-3/TRBV12-4	TRBJ2-7	many	TRBD2
CASSYPGQGDTGEPFF	TGTGCCAGCAGTTACCCGGGACAGGGGGACACCGGGGAGCCGTTTTTT	TRBV7-9	TRBJ2-2	-	TRBD1
CASRWTSGNLLGSTDTQYF	TGTGCCAGCAGGTGGACTAGCGGGAACCTCCTCGGTAGCACAGATACGCAGTATTTT	TRBV7-9	TRBJ2-3	-	TRBD2
CASSGDRYYGYTF	TGCGCCAGCAGCGGTGACAGGTACTATGGCTACACCTTC	TRBV5-1	TRBJ1-2	medium-sized	-
CSAREGGPYEQYF	TGCAGTGCAAGAGAAGGGGGTCCCTACGAGCAGTACTTC	TRBV20-1	TRBJ2-7	-	-
CASSGGTSGSLKTQYF	TGCGCCAGCAGCGGTGGGACTAGCGGGAGTCTAAAGACCCAGTACTTC	TRBV5-1	TRBJ2-5	medium-sized	TRBD2
CASSVGVLGEETQYF	TGTGCCAGCAGCGTCGGGGTACTGGGTGAAGAGACCCAGTACTTC	TRBV9	TRBJ2-5	-	-
CASSYAAVTYNEQFF	TGTGCCAGCAGTTACGCGGCGGTGACCTACAATGAGCAGTTCTTC	TRBV6-2/TRBV6-3	TRBJ2-1	-	-
CAGSPPEGSGGYTF	TGCGCCGGCAGCCCGCCCGAAGGATCGGGGGGCTACACCTTC	TRBV5-1	TRBJ1-2	-	-
CASSFETGYSYEQYF	TGTGCCAGCAGCTTCGAGACAGGTTACTCCTACGAGCAGTACTTC	TRBV7-2	TRBJ2-7	once	-
CAFGGGRNTEAFF	TGCGCCTTTGGGGGGGGTAGGAACACTGAAGCCTTCTTT	TRBV4-1	TRBJ1-1	-	-
CTSSLDFTDTQYF	TGTACCAGCAGTTTAGACTTCACAGATACGCAGTATTTT	TRBV12-3/TRBV12-4	TRBJ2-3	-	-
CSVIAGQQGPPYEQYF	TGCAGCGTCATAGCTGGACAACAGGGCCCTCCCTACGAGCAGTACTTC	TRBV29-1	TRBJ2-7	few	-
CASSFPGRGGELFF	TGTGCCAGCAGCTTTCCCGGGAGGGGAGGGGAGCTGTTTTTT	TRBV7-3	TRBJ2-2	-	TRBD2
CAGGPHSRLEQETQYF	TGTGCCGGCGGCCCGCACTCAAGACTGGAACAAGAGACCCAGTACTTC	TRBV7-2	TRBJ2-5	-	-